This section outlines one T cell receptor (beta chain) sequence together with its context. What it recognizes is unknown. The record originates from a study of identical twins. Study-level results: For cord blood, abundant beta clonotypes had fewer insertions, unlike memory repertoires, which showed none. Low generation-probability sequences were in excess among twin-shared out-of-frame alpha sequences.

cDNA molecules carried unique molecular identifiers, and template switching added a universal primer site. TCRdb analysed the 5' RACE reads with MiXCR anew, one entry per CDR3 protein. Of approximately 620,000 distinct CDR3 sequences in the sample, 8.6% were seen once. The V gene lost 5 bases and the J gene lost 5 bases, with 12 bases spanning the gap. Germline CDR1 SGHVS, CDR2 FNYEAQ. There are 13 residues in the CDR3. These same records also appear under a second study, on yellow fever vaccine responses in identical twins.

The clonotype was recovered from a woman aged 18-29 years in good health. The sample consisted of PBMCs. The chain joins TRBV7-6 to TRBJ1-2; D call uncertain. For the CDR3, the DNA is TGTGCCAGCAGCCCCGGCCCCTGGTATGGCTACACCTTC. Encoded protein: CASSPGPWYGYTF.